This T cell receptor beta chain was retrieved from a study of cytomegalovirus exposure and HLA in healthy donors. General study findings and limits: Upon later analysis, HLA-associated TCR beta chains proved more clonally expanded than other, equally common chains. The study flagged 150 to 200 TCR beta chains as cytomegalovirus-associated.

CDR3 length: 12 amino acids. The ends were cut back, 4 bases at V and 0 bases at J, with 5 bases in the middle. From germline, CDR1 is SGDLS and CDR2 YYNGEE. This clone occurred a few times. The target antigen is unknown. The PCR employed 60 Vbeta primers together with 13 Jbeta primers. This table comes from immunoSEQ multiplex PCR, and its TCRdb copy is limited to in-frame clones, with some not included. In the table there are tens of thousands of clones, less than 85% of which are singletons. The receptor comes from a woman aged 18 to 35 in good health and CMV-seronegative. Material: PBMCs. The J gene is TRBJ2-7, the V gene TRBV9; D is uncertain. CDR3 amino acids: CASSPSSYEQYF. The CDR3 DNA reads TGTGCCAGCAGCCCCTCCTCCTACGAGCAGTACTTC.